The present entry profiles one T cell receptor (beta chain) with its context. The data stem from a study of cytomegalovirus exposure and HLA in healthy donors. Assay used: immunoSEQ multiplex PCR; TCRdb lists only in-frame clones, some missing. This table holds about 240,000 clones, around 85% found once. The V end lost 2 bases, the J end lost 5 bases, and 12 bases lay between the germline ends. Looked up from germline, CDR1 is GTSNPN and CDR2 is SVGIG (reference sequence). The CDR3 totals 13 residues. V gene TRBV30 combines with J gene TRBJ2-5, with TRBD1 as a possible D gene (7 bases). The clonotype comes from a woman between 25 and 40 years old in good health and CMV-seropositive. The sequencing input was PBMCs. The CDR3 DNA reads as TGTGCCTGGAGTTCGACAGGGAGGGAGACCCAGTACTTC. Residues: CAWSSTGRETQYF.